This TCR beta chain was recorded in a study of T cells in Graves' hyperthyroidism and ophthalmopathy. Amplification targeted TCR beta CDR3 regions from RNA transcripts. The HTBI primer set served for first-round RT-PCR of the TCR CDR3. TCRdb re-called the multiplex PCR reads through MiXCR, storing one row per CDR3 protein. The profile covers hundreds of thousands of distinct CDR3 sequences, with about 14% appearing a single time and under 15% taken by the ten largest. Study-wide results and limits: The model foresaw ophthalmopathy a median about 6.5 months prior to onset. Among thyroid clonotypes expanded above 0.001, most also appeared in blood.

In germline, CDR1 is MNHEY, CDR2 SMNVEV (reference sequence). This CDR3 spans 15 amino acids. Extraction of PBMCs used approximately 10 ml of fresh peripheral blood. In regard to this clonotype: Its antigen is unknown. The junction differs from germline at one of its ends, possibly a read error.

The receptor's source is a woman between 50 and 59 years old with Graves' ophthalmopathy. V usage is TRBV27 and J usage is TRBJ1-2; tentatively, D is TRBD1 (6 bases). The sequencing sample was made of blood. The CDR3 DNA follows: TGTGCCAGCAGTATCAGGGGTTCTCCGATGCGTGGCTACATCTTC. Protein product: CASSIRGSPMRGYIF.